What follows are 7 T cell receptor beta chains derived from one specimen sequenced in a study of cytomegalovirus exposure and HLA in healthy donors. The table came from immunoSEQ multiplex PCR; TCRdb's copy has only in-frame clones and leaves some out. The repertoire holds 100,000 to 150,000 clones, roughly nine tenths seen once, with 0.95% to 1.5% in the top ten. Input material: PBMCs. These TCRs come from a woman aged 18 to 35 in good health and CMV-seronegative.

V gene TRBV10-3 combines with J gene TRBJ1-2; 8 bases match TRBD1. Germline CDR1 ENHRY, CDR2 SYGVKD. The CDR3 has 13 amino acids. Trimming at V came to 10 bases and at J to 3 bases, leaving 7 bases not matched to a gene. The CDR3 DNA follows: TGTGCCACCGATCCGGGACAGGACTATGGCTACACCTTC. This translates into CATDPGQDYGYTF.

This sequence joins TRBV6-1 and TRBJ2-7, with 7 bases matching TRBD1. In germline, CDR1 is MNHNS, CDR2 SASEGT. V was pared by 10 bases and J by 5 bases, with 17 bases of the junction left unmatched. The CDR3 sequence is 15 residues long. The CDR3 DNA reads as TGTGCCACCCGAGTCACCAGGGGGTTCTTCCACGAGCAGTACTTC. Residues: CATRVTRGFFHEQYF.

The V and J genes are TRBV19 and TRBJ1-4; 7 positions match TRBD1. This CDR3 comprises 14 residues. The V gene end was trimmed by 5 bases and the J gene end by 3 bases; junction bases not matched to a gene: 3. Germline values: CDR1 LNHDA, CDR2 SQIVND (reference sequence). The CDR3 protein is CASSSGQSNEKLFF. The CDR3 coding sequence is TGTGCCAGTAGTTCGGGACAGTCTAATGAAAAACTGTTTTTT.

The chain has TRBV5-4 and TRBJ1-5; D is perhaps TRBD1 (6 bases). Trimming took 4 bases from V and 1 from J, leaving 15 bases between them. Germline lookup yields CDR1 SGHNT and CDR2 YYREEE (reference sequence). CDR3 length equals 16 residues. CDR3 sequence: CASSMGGLGSNQPQHF. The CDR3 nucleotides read TGTGCCAGCAGCATGGGGGGCCTTGGGAGCAATCAGCCCCAGCATTTT.

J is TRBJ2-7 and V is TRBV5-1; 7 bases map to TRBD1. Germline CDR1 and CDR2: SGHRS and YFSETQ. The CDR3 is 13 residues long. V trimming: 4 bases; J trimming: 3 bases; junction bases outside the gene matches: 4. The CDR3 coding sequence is TGCGCCAGCAGCCTCCGGGACAGCTACGAGCAGTACTTC. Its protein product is CASSLRDSYEQYF.

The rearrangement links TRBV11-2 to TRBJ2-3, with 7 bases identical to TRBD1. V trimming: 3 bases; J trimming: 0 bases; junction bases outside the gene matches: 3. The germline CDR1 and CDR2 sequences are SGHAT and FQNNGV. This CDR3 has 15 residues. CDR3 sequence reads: CASSLRGPSTDTQYF. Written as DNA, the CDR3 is TGTGCCAGCAGCTTGAGGGGGCCGAGCACAGATACGCAGTATTTT.

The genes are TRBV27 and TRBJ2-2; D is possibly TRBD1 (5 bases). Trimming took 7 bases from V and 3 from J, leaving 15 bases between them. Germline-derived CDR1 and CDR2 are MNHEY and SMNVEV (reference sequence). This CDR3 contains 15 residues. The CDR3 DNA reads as TGTGCCAGCACACCCCACGGCAGGGACACCGGGGAGCTGTTTTTT. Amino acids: CASTPHGRDTGELFF.